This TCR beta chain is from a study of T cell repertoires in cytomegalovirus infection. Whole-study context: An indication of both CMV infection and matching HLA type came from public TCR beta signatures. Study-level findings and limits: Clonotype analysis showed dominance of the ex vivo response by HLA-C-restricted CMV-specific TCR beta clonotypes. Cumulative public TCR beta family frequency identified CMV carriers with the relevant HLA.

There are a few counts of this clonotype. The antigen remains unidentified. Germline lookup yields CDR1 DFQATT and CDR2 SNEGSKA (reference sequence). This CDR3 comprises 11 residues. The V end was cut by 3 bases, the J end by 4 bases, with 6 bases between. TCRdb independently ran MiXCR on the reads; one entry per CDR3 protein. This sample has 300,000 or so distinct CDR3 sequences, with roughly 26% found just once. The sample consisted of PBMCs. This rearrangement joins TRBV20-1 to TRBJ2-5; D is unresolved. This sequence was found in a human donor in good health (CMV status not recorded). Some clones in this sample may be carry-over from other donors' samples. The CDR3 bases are TGCAGTGCTAGTCTAGTAGAGACCCAGTACTTC. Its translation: CSASLVETQYF.